A single sample gave rise to the 26 T cell receptor beta chains below, sequenced in a study of T cell responses to AZD1222 COVID-19 vaccine. This table comes from immunoSEQ multiplex PCR, and its TCRdb copy is limited to in-frame clones, with some not included. The sample carries 130,000 or so clones, around 94% recorded once. The source was peripheral blood, collected on day 0 of AZD1222 vaccination. The receptors originated from an adult in good health.

This clone showed up just once. The chain couples TRBV6-6 to TRBJ1-6; a possible D gene is TRBD1 (5 bases). Germline assignment: CDR1 MNHNY and CDR2 SVGAGI (reference sequence). V was shortened by 0 bases and J by 7 bases, with 7 bases between the two germline ends. The CDR3 is 14 residues long. The CDR3: CASSYSGENSPLHF. CDR3 bases: TGTGCCAGCAGTTACTCGGGGGAGAATTCACCCCTCCACTTT.

CDR3 residues: CASSEYWDRGRDGYTF. The CDR3 region has the DNA TGTGCCAGCAGTGAATATTGGGACAGGGGACGAGATGGCTACACCTTC. The rearrangement links TRBV25-1 to TRBJ1-2; the match to TRBD1 covers 10 bases. The CDR3 sequence is 16 residues long. The V and J ends lost 0 bases and 6 bases, in that order; junction bases with no gene match: 7. Per the germline V gene, CDR1 is MGHDK and CDR2 is SYGVNS.

V usage is TRBV4-2 and J usage is TRBJ1-2; D gene ambiguous. Trimming cost V 0 bases and J 8 bases, with 10 bases left between them. CDR1 and CDR2 (germline): LGHNA, YNFKEQ. The CDR3 has 13 residues. The CDR3 nucleotides read TGTGCCAGCAGCCAAGATGGTAGGGTCGGCTACACCTTC. Translated: CASSQDGRVGYTF.

This clone was observed a single time. V and J are TRBV4-1 and TRBJ1-2; 10 positions agree with TRBD1. CDR3 size: 16 residues. Germline CDR1 MGHRA, CDR2 YSYEKL. With 3 bases clipped from V and 5 bases from J, the junction kept 9 bases outside the gene matches. The CDR3, as DNA: TGCGCCAGCAGCCACACAGCGGGACAGGGGAGATATGGCTACACCTTC. Its translation is CASSHTAGQGRYGYTF.

This chain links TRBV27 with TRBJ2-5, with 9 bases lining up with TRBD1. The CDR3 totals 16 residues. The germline V gene encodes CDR1 MNHEY and CDR2 SMNVEV (reference sequence). Losses at the gene ends were 0 bases for V and 4 bases for J; bases not matched to a gene: 6. This CDR3 is CASSLSRDRVLETQYF. The CDR3 region has the DNA TGTGCCAGCAGTTTATCCCGGGACAGGGTTCTAGAGACCCAGTACTTC.

The genes are TRBV7-2 and TRBJ2-3, with D possibly being TRBD2 (5 bases). CDR1 and CDR2 (germline): SGHTA, FQGNSA. V lost 5 bases and J 2 bases, leaving 14 bases between the germline ends. The CDR3 spans 15 residues. CDR3 in amino acids: CASSRLSGNTDTQYF. CDR3 sequence (DNA): TGTGCCAGCAGCCGTCTAAGCGGCAACACAGATACGCAGTATTTT.

This chain connects TRBV10-1 to TRBJ2-1, with D perhaps TRBD2 (5 bases). The V gene lost 6 bases and the J gene lost 4 bases, with 22 bases spanning the gap. The CDR3 runs to 17 residues. The germline CDR1 and CDR2 sequences are WNHNN and SYGVQD (reference sequence). Written as DNA, the CDR3 is TGCGCCAGCAGCGAGGCGGTAGAAAGGAGGCAGTACAATGAGCAGTTCTTC. Protein sequence: CASSEAVERRQYNEQFF.

The chain carries TRBV3-1 (or the pseudogene TRBV3-2) and TRBJ2-4, with D hard to call. V lost 4 bases to trimming and J lost 0 bases, with 13 bases between them. Per the germline V gene, CDR1 is LGHDT and CDR2 is YNNKEL (reference sequence). The CDR3 runs 16 residues. The CDR3 is CASSRDGTLAKNIQYF. The CDR3 nucleotides read TGTGCCAGCAGCCGAGACGGTACACTAGCCAAAAACATTCAGTACTTC.

The chain combines TRBV10-1 with TRBJ2-7, with D hard to call. The CDR3 sequence is 12 residues long. Per the germline V gene, CDR1 is WNHNN and CDR2 is SYGVQD (reference sequence). V gave up 7 bases and J gave up 3 bases, with 10 bases separating them. The DNA for the CDR3 is TGCGCCAGCATAGGGTGCTGCTACGAGCAGTACTTC. It codes for CASIGCCYEQYF.

The rearrangement joins TRBV6-6 to TRBJ1-3, with D perhaps matching TRBD1 (5 bases). Germline CDR1 and CDR2: MNHNY and SVGAGI (reference sequence). Trimming shortened V by 7 bases and J by 4 bases, and 11 bases separated the two germline ends. CDR3 length: 13 amino acids. The CDR3 bases are TGTGCCAGCAACTCGGGGACCGGAAACACCATATATTTT. Translating it yields CASNSGTGNTIYF.

Only a few counts were recorded for this clone. V is TRBV6-5 and J is TRBJ2-4; perhaps D is TRBD1 or TRBD2 (6 bases each). Trimming took off 6 bases at V and 6 bases at J, with 15 bases between the two ends. Germline CDR1 and CDR2: MNHEY and SVGAGI. The CDR3 consists of 14 residues. CDR3 loop: CASSPPGDINIQYF. The DNA for the CDR3 is TGTGCCAGCAGCCCGCCGGGGGACATAAACATTCAGTACTTC.

This chain connects TRBV7-2 to TRBJ2-7; the D is unclear. From germline, CDR1 is SGHTA and CDR2 FQGNSA. The CDR3 is made up of 12 amino acids. V was trimmed by 5 bases and J by 4 bases, leaving 9 bases between them. As DNA, the CDR3 is TGTGCCAGCAGCCTTACCTCTTACGAGCAGTACTTC. Translating it yields CASSLTSYEQYF.

The rearrangement uses TRBV7-2 and TRBJ2-7; the match to TRBD2 covers 8 bases. After removal of 2 bases from V and 6 bases from J, the junction contained 9 bases not matched to a gene. Germline V gene sequence: CDR1 SGHTA, CDR2 FQGNSA. This CDR3 spans 15 amino acids. The CDR3, as DNA: TGTGCCAGCAGCTTACACGGGAGGGTGTCAGGCGAGCAGTACTTC. Its translation is CASSLHGRVSGEQYF.

This sequence joins TRBV5-6 and TRBJ1-4, with TRBD1 matching over 8 bases. V lost 1 base and J lost 17; bases outside the gene matches: 10. The CDR3 has 13 residues. The germline V gene encodes CDR1 SGHDT and CDR2 YYEEEE. The CDR3 loop is CASSLRAGQAPFF. The CDR3 nucleotides are TGTGCCAGCAGCTTGAGGGCGGGACAGGCACCTTTTTTT.

The J gene is TRBJ2-1, the V gene TRBV5-1; 14 nucleotides agree with TRBD2. Germline V lookup: CDR1 SGHRS, CDR2 YFSETQ. CDR3 length: 19 residues. V was pared by 4 bases and J by 1 base, with 10 bases of the junction left unmatched. Written as DNA, the CDR3 is TGCGCCAGCAGCCCGTCCGGGACTAGCGGGAGTACTTCCTACAATGAGCAGTTCTTC. Protein sequence: CASSPSGTSGSTSYNEQFF. The complete variable domain, with remaining parts taken from reference TRBV5-1 and TRBJ2-1, reads KAGVTQTPRYLIKTRGQQVTLSCSPISGHRSVSWYQQTPGQGLQFLFEYFSETQRNKGNFPGRFSGRQFSNSRSEMNVSTLELGDSALYLCASSPSGTSGSTSYNEQFFGPGTRLTVL.

The chain carries TRBV5-5 and TRBJ1-1, with TRBD1 matching over 7 bases. There are 14 residues in the CDR3. The V gene's germline CDR1 is SGHKS and CDR2 YYEKEE (reference sequence). The ends lost 0 bases at V and 7 bases at J; junction bases unmatched: 6. The CDR3 spells CASSLGVRDSEAFF. DNA for the CDR3: TGTGCCAGCAGCTTGGGCGTACGGGACAGTGAAGCTTTCTTT. Looking up the rest from reference TRBV5-5 and TRBJ1-1 gives the full variable domain: DAGVTQSPTHLIKTRGQQVTLRCSPISGHKSVSWYQQVLGQGPQFIFQYYEKEERGRGNFPDRFSARQFPNYSSELNVNALLLGDSALYLCASSLGVRDSEAFFGQGTRLTVV.

The chain recombines TRBV28 with TRBJ2-7, with 10 bases that match TRBD2. Per the germline V gene, CDR1 is MDHEN and CDR2 is SYDVKM. The V and J ends lost 8 bases and 3 bases, in that order; junction bases with no gene match: 13. The CDR3 is 16 amino acids. CDR3 amino acids: CASSPSGLADDYEQYF. CDR3 sequence (DNA): TGTGCCAGCTCCCCCTCCGGACTAGCGGATGACTACGAGCAGTACTTC.

CDR3 protein: CASSGDRGNTEAFF. In nucleotides, the CDR3 is TGTGCCAGCAGCGGAGACAGGGGGAACACTGAAGCTTTCTTT. The gene calls are TRBV7-9 and TRBJ1-1, with 8 bases that match TRBD1. The CDR3 contains 14 residues. V lost 5 bases and J lost 1; bases outside the gene matches: 3. Germline CDR1 reads SEHNR; CDR2 reads FQNEAQ (reference sequence).

This chain links TRBV5-4 with TRBJ2-3; the D is unclear. This CDR3 region has 14 residues. With 2 bases removed from V and 2 bases from J, the gap between germline ends came to 9 bases. Germline lookup yields CDR1 SGHNT and CDR2 YYREEE (reference sequence). In nucleotides, the CDR3 is TGTGCCAGCAGCTTCGGGCTCAACACAGATACGCAGTATTTT. It is translated as CASSFGLNTDTQYF.

V is TRBV3-1 (or the pseudogene TRBV3-2) and J is TRBJ1-1; D is uncertain. CDR3 length equals 14 residues. Between the trimmed V and J ends, which lost 0 bases and 1 base, there was a span of 6 bases. CDR1 and CDR2 (germline): LGHDT, YNNKEL (reference sequence). DNA for the CDR3: TGTGCCAGCAGCCAAGAAATGGAGAACACTGAAGCTTTCTTT. Encoded protein: CASSQEMENTEAFF.

Only a few counts were recorded for this clone. J is TRBJ1-2 and V is TRBV5-4; the match to TRBD1 covers 7 bases. V lost 5 bases and J lost 4; bases outside the gene matches: 8. Germline CDR1 reads SGHNT; CDR2 reads YYREEE (reference sequence). This CDR3 region has 14 residues. In DNA form, the CDR3 reads TGTGCCAGCAGGGGGGCAGGGGGAGCCTATGGCTACACCTTC. As protein: CASRGAGGAYGYTF.

In DNA, the CDR3 is TGTGCCAGCAGCTGGACAGGGCGTGGCTACACCTTC. It is translated as CASSWTGRGYTF. The chain employs TRBV13 and TRBJ1-2, with 8 positions matching TRBD1. CDR3 length: 12 amino acids. Trimming cost V 4 bases and J 7 bases; bases outside gene matches: 2. Germline-derived CDR1 and CDR2 are PRHDT and FYEKMQ (reference sequence).

This CDR3 reads CASTLGQMNTEAFF. The CDR3 nucleotides are TGTGCCAGTACCCTAGGACAGATGAACACTGAAGCTTTCTTT. The rearrangement links TRBV19 to TRBJ1-1; tentatively, D is TRBD1 (6 bases). V lost 7 bases, J lost 0 bases, and 12 bases lay in between. The CDR3 has 14 amino acids. From germline, CDR1 is LNHDA and CDR2 SQIVND (reference sequence). The full variable domain, in which reference TRBV19 and TRBJ1-1 provide the parts outside the CDR3, is DGGITQSPKYLFRKEGQNVTLSCEQNLNHDAMYWYRQDPGQGLRLIYYSQIVNDFQKGDIAEGYSVSREKKESFPLTVTSAQKNPTAFYLCASTLGQMNTEAFFGQGTRLTVV.

The rearrangement links TRBV5-1 to TRBJ1-1; TRBD1 is a possible D gene (5 bases). Germline V lookup: CDR1 SGHRS, CDR2 YFSETQ. Trimming took 2 bases from V and 4 from J, leaving 18 bases between them. This CDR3 comprises 16 residues. The CDR3 DNA is TGCGCCAGCAGCTTAGGCTCCAGGGTCCTTGGCACTGAAGCTTTCTTT. Protein sequence: CASSLGSRVLGTEAFF. The whole variable domain, remainder taken from reference TRBV5-1 and TRBJ1-1, is KAGVTQTPRYLIKTRGQQVTLSCSPISGHRSVSWYQQTPGQGLQFLFEYFSETQRNKGNFPGRFSGRQFSNSRSEMNVSTLELGDSALYLCASSLGSRVLGTEAFFGQGTRLTVV.

J is TRBJ2-2 and V is TRBV28; D might be TRBD1 (5 bases). Germline V CDR1 and CDR2: MDHEN, SYDVKM. V was cut by 6 bases and J by 5 bases, with 16 bases left in between. The CDR3 consists of 15 residues. The CDR3, as DNA: TGTGCCAGCAGGTCGCAGGGTAGGGCGACCGGGGAGCTGTTTTTT. Translation gives CASRSQGRATGELFF. Full variable domain (missing parts from reference TRBV28 and TRBJ2-2): DVKVTQSSRYLVKRTGEKVFLECVQDMDHENMFWYRQDPGLGLRLIYFSYDVKMKEKGDIPEGYSVSREKKERFSLILESASTNQTSMYLCASRSQGRATGELFFGEGSRLTVL.

The chain is built from TRBV5-4 and TRBJ1-2; unclear D gene. Germline V CDR1 and CDR2: SGHNT, YYREEE (reference sequence). CDR3 length equals 14 residues. The V end was cut by 0 bases, the J end by 0 bases, with 6 bases between. The CDR3 sequence is CASSLVGANYGYTF. The DNA for the CDR3 is TGTGCCAGCAGCTTGGTTGGGGCTAACTATGGCTACACCTTC.